Listed below are T cell receptor beta chains from one sample, sequenced in a study of T cell responses to AZD1222 COVID-19 vaccine. This table comes from immunoSEQ multiplex PCR, and its TCRdb copy is limited to in-frame clones, with some not included. The sample has under 95,000 clones, approximately 91% seen once. The sequenced sample was peripheral blood, obtained 28 days after the second AZD1222 dose. These receptors all stem from an adult who received the AZD1222 COVID-19 vaccine. Both conserved end residues are part of each CDR3. Each record gives: V gene, CDR3 protein.

v_gene: TRBV19; CDR3aa: CASIAGQESSYNEQFF
v_gene: TRBV6-4; CDR3aa: CASSVQSYNEQFF
v_gene: TRBV24-1; CDR3aa: CATSDNDRVKGYTF
v_gene: TRBV6-1; CDR3aa: CASSEQSSGANVLTF
v_gene: TRBV27; CDR3aa: CASSLSNIRDTQYF
v_gene: TRBV6-4; CDR3aa: CASSERERGQDTQYF
v_gene: TRBV11-2; CDR3aa: CASSPTSVSGRALGYEQYF
v_gene: TRBV4-2; CDR3aa: CASSQDPGSNEQFF
v_gene: TRBV2; CDR3aa: CASSGWFTNYGYTF
v_gene: TRBV19; CDR3aa: CASSIGLADNEQFF
v_gene: TRBV14; CDR3aa: CASSHYGTGKQETQYF
v_gene: TRBV5-5; CDR3aa: CASSFSTDGYTF
v_gene: TRBV5-6; CDR3aa: CASSLALPGLAGAEQFF
v_gene: TRBV7-9; CDR3aa: CASSSTGGSTDTQYF
v_gene: TRBV6-5; CDR3aa: CASSYSVYNEQFF
v_gene: TRBV6-2/TRBV6-3; CDR3aa: CASSRQGNDEQFF
v_gene: TRBV18; CDR3aa: CASSPLRGSGERYNEQFF
v_gene: TRBV4-1; CDR3aa: CATLPDSGNTIYF
v_gene: TRBV24-1; CDR3aa: CATSDSTSAQQYF
v_gene: TRBV5-1; CDR3aa: CASSSPRTAREDSPLHF
v_gene: TRBV5-5; CDR3aa: CASSLAIGTGLNEQYF
v_gene: TRBV7-3; CDR3aa: CASSLLGEVYNEQFF
v_gene: TRBV2; CDR3aa: CASTRRWARPVDEQYF
v_gene: TRBV5-1; CDR3aa: CASSLTGGMTEAFF